Below, one T cell receptor (beta chain) is given with its context. Its antigen is undetermined. The data were taken from a study of cytomegalovirus exposure and HLA in healthy donors. There are 16 residues in the CDR3. After removal of 0 bases from V and 1 base from J, the junction contained 4 bases not matched to a gene. CDR1 is SGHRS, CDR2 YFSETQ, per germline. Study results and limitations: After further analysis at a later stage, under 20,000 TCR beta sequences were associated with HLA alleles at 0.05 false discovery rate. A later analysis showed HLA-associated TCR beta chains outstripping equally common others in clonal expansion. The study put 150 or so TCR beta chains on its list as cytomegalovirus-associated. A later analysis revealed that TCR association rates differed between HLA loci, peaking at DRB1 and bottoming out at HLA-C.

PCR involved 60 Vbeta and 13 Jbeta primers. Profiling relied on immunoSEQ multiplex PCR, and the TCRdb table lists in-frame clones only, not all of them. This sample carries around 150,000 clones, about 76% of them seen once, and the ten largest clones take under 2.5%. Sequenced input: PBMCs. V gene TRBV5-1 combines with J gene TRBJ2-1, with TRBD1 identical over 7 bases. The origin of this receptor is a female donor in good health and CMV-seronegative. This chain's CDR3 is CASSLVGTASYNEQFF. The CDR3 DNA is TGCGCCAGCAGCTTGGTTGGGACAGCATCCTACAATGAGCAGTTCTTC.